This T cell receptor (beta chain) stems from a study of blood T cell repertoires in COVID-19. Background on the study: From T cells, B-cell-depleted T cells, or PBMCs came the material, which was cDNA or gDNA.

Seattle researchers signed up patients amid active infection and tracked them longitudinally. In the source study's methods: It was from reference gene primer amplification that nucleated cell counts were estimated. Only in-frame clones appear in the TCRdb table, and some are missing; sequencing was by immunoSEQ multiplex PCR. That table is the source of V, J and clone size, and D and trimming were worked out from the DNA. The sample lists 110,000 to 150,000 clones, about 76% seen once, with roughly 5.2% in the top ten. CDR3 size: 15 residues. The V and J ends lost 4 bases and 5 bases respectively, with 15 bases between them. The germline V gene has CDR1 SGHVS and CDR2 FNYEAQ.

This chain joins TRBV7-6 and TRBJ2-1; the D gene is possibly TRBD2 (6 bases). This clonotype was obtained from a woman in her seventies with COVID-19, enrolled during active disease. Material for sequencing was peripheral blood. CDR3 coding DNA: TGTGCCAGCAGCTACGCAAGGGGCGGGGACAATGAGCAGTTCTTC. This sequence encodes CASSYARGGDNEQFF.